A single sample gave rise to the 29 T cell receptor beta chains below, sequenced in a study of cytomegalovirus exposure and HLA in healthy donors. With 60 Vbeta and 13 Jbeta primers, the PCR was carried out. TCRdb keeps only in-frame clones here, not all; method: immunoSEQ multiplex PCR. Here the sample spans fewer than 250,000 clones, over 60% being singletons. The source material was PBMCs. These receptors came from a woman aged 25 to 45 in good health and CMV-seropositive.

The chain carries TRBV5-1 and TRBJ1-5, with D perhaps TRBD1 (5 bases). Germline CDR1 is SGHRS and CDR2 is YFSETQ. The CDR3 loop spans 15 amino acids. The V end lost 0 bases, the J end lost 9 bases, and 16 bases lay between the germline ends. The CDR3 DNA reads TGCGCCAGCAGCTTGGAGGCAGGGCCCTATGGGCCCCAGCATTTT. This codes for CASSLEAGPYGPQHF.

V is TRBV5-1 and J is TRBJ1-1, with 10 bases identical to TRBD1. V lost 3 bases and J lost 0; bases outside the gene matches: 11. The CDR3 extends over 18 amino acids. The germline gives CDR1 SGHRS, CDR2 YFSETQ. The CDR3 DNA reads as TGCGCCAGCAGCTCCCTACCGGGGACAGGGGTTGTGAACACTGAAGCTTTCTTT. This encodes CASSSLPGTGVVNTEAFF.

V usage is TRBV7-2 and J usage is TRBJ2-7; the match to TRBD1 covers 10 bases. Trimming at V came to 3 bases and at J to 7 bases, leaving 6 bases not matched to a gene. The CDR3 totals 14 residues. Germline loops: CDR1 SGHTA, CDR2 FQGNSA. The CDR3 is CASSFRQGAWEQYF. The CDR3 DNA is TGTGCCAGCAGCTTTCGACAGGGGGCCTGGGAGCAGTACTTC.

This sequence joins TRBV30 and TRBJ1-5; possibly TRBD1 for D (6 bases). The CDR3 is made up of 13 amino acids. CDR1 and CDR2 from the germline V gene are GTSNPN and SVGIG (reference sequence). Trimming took 1 base from V and 6 from J, leaving 10 bases between them. CDR3 bases: TGTGCCTGGAGTGAGGCAGGGGCTCAGCCCCAGCATTTT. Its translation: CAWSEAGAQPQHF.

This clone came up a few times. The chain employs TRBV7-2 and TRBJ2-4; the match to TRBD1 covers 8 bases. This CDR3 has 17 residues. Trimming at V came to 4 bases and at J to 6 bases, leaving 14 bases not matched to a gene. Looked up from germline, CDR1 is SGHTA and CDR2 is FQGNSA. DNA of the CDR3: TGTGCCAGCAGCTCTAAGGACAGGGCGGTTTTTAGAAACATTCAGTACTTC. Translation: CASSSKDRAVFRNIQYF. The full variable domain, its missing parts supplied by reference TRBV7-2 and TRBJ2-4, is GAGVSQSPSNKVTEKGKDVELRCDPISGHTALYWYRQSLGQGLEFLIYFQGNSAPDKSGLPSDRFSAERTGGSVSTLTIQRTQQEDSAVYLCASSSKDRAVFRNIQYFGAGTRLSVL.

In this sample, this clone turned up a few times. V is TRBV6-5 and J is TRBJ2-3; TRBD2 matches at 9 bases. J was trimmed by 9 bases and V by 0 bases; bases with no gene match: 7. This CDR3 spans 15 amino acids. Germline V lookup: CDR1 MNHEY, CDR2 SVGAGI. CDR3 sequence reads: CASSYSGRGGFTQYF. In nucleotides, the CDR3 is TGTGCCAGCAGTTACTCGGGGCGGGGGGGCTTCACGCAGTATTTT.

The chain is built from TRBV5-1 and TRBJ1-6, with D perhaps matching TRBD1 (5 bases). Germline CDR1 SGHRS, CDR2 YFSETQ. This CDR3 comprises 16 residues. Trimming removed 0 bases at V and 3 bases at J, with 10 bases between. CDR3 in DNA: TGCGCCAGCAGCTTGGAGGGGCTGGTCTATAATTCACCCCTCCACTTT. Translating gives CASSLEGLVYNSPLHF. Using reference TRBV5-1 and TRBJ1-6 for the parts outside the CDR3, the full variable domain is KAGVTQTPRYLIKTRGQQVTLSCSPISGHRSVSWYQQTPGQGLQFLFEYFSETQRNKGNFPGRFSGRQFSNSRSEMNVSTLELGDSALYLCASSLEGLVYNSPLHFGNGTRLTVT.

This chain links TRBV28 with TRBJ2-7; D may be TRBD2 (6 bases). V lost 7 bases, J lost 3 bases, and 16 bases lay in between. CDR1 and CDR2 (germline): MDHEN, SYDVKM. This CDR3 spans 14 amino acids. CDR3 sequence (DNA): TGTGCCAGCAACGATGGGGGGACGCACTACGAGCAGTACTTC. Encoded protein: CASNDGGTHYEQYF.

V gene TRBV7-2 combines with J gene TRBJ1-5; TRBD1 matches at 9 bases. The V gene end was trimmed by 5 bases and the J gene end by 0 bases; junction bases not matched to a gene: 11. The CDR3 runs 18 residues. Germline V gives CDR1 SGHTA, CDR2 FQGNSA. Here the CDR3 DNA reads TGTGCCAGCAGCCGTCCCGGGACAGGGAGCTATAGCAATCAGCCCCAGCATTTT. Its protein is CASSRPGTGSYSNQPQHF.

V usage is TRBV6-5 and J usage is TRBJ2-7; TRBD2 is a possible D gene (5 bases). The CDR3 sequence is 11 residues long. Germline assignment: CDR1 MNHEY and CDR2 SVGAGI. V was trimmed by 6 bases and J by 6 bases, leaving 9 bases between them. The CDR3, as DNA: TGTGCCAGCAGCCGGGAAAGCGAGCAGTACTTC. It codes for CASSRESEQYF.

This chain links TRBV28 with TRBJ1-2; unclear D gene. This CDR3 has 15 amino acids. From germline, CDR1 is MDHEN and CDR2 SYDVKM. Trimming pared 4 bases from V and 1 base from J, leaving 13 bases between. The CDR3 region is CASSSHQVSNYGYTF. CDR3 sequence (DNA): TGTGCCAGCAGTTCGCACCAAGTTAGTAACTATGGCTACACCTTC.

V and J are TRBV11-2 and TRBJ2-1; the D gene is possibly TRBD1 (6 bases). CDR1 and CDR2 from the germline V gene are SGHAT and FQNNGV. Trimming pared 6 bases from V and 7 bases from J, leaving 22 bases between. The CDR3 has 16 residues. The CDR3, as DNA: TGTGCCAGCAGTCCAATTATTCAGACAGGTAGGAATGAGCAGTTCTTC. It yields the protein CASSPIIQTGRNEQFF. The full variable domain, completed using reference TRBV11-2 and TRBJ2-1, is EAGVAQSPRYKIIEKRQSVAFWCNPISGHATLYWYQQILGQGPKLLIQFQNNGVVDDSQLPKDRFSAERLKGVDSTLKIQPAKLEDSAVYLCASSPIIQTGRNEQFFGPGTRLTVL.

The CDR3 sequence is CASRGRRGTQYF. The CDR3 DNA reads TGTGCCAGCAGAGGCCGGCGAGGGACCCAGTACTTC. This chain connects TRBV6-5 to TRBJ2-5; no clear D gene. The ends were cut back, 6 bases at V and 7 bases at J, with 12 bases in the middle. Germline CDR1 MNHEY, CDR2 SVGAGI. This CDR3 is built from 12 residues.

V and J are TRBV11-2 and TRBJ2-1; possibly TRBD2 for D (6 bases). The CDR3 loop spans 14 amino acids. Germline CDR1 reads SGHAT; CDR2 reads FQNNGV. Deletions cut 8 bases from V and 8 bases from J, with 19 bases between. This CDR3 reads CASRPSGYAYEQFF. DNA for the CDR3: TGTGCCAGCCGGCCCAGCGGGTATGCATATGAGCAGTTCTTC.

The CDR3 sequence: CASSTAGWGTGELFF. The CDR3 nucleotides are TGTGCCAGCAGTACCGCGGGTTGGGGCACCGGGGAGCTGTTTTTT. The genes are TRBV28 and TRBJ2-2, with D tentatively TRBD2 (5 bases). CDR1 and CDR2 (germline): MDHEN, SYDVKM. Trimming took 5 bases from V and 4 from J, leaving 14 bases between them. This CDR3 is 15 amino acids long.

The genes are TRBV28 and TRBJ2-1, with 11 bases matching TRBD2. Trimming at V came to 4 bases and at J to 3 bases, leaving 5 bases not matched to a gene. The CDR3 is made up of 16 amino acids. From germline, CDR1 is MDHEN and CDR2 SYDVKM. The CDR3 bases are TGTGCCAGCAGTTATCTAGCGGGAGGATTCTACAATGAGCAGTTCTTC. Its protein is CASSYLAGGFYNEQFF. The whole variable domain, filled in from reference TRBV28 and TRBJ2-1, reads DVKVTQSSRYLVKRTGEKVFLECVQDMDHENMFWYRQDPGLGLRLIYFSYDVKMKEKGDIPEGYSVSREKKERFSLILESASTNQTSMYLCASSYLAGGFYNEQFFGPGTRLTVL.

The chain carries TRBV6-5 and TRBJ2-1, with TRBD2 matching 7 bases. V gave up 4 bases and J gave up 4 bases; unmatched junction bases: 4. Germline V lookup: CDR1 MNHEY, CDR2 SVGAGI. This CDR3 is built from 14 residues. CDR3 sequence reads: CASSFRGGYNEQFF. The CDR3 region has the DNA TGTGCCAGCAGTTTTCGCGGGGGATACAATGAGCAGTTCTTC.

The chain links TRBV2 to TRBJ2-3; 11 bases line up with TRBD2. The J segment lost 2 bases and the V segment lost 4 bases, leaving 2 bases of the junction unmatched. This CDR3 has 15 residues. CDR1 is SNHLY and CDR2 is FYNNEI in the germline V gene. The CDR3 reads CASSVLAGATDTQYF. In nucleotides, the CDR3 is TGTGCCAGCAGTGTACTAGCGGGAGCCACAGATACGCAGTATTTT.

The chain employs TRBV18 and TRBJ1-2; D unresolved. From germline, CDR1 is KGHSH and CDR2 LQKENI. The length of the CDR3 is 14 residues. Between the trimmed V and J ends, which lost 1 base and 8 bases, there was a span of 14 bases. This chain's CDR3 is CASSPLTTGGGYTF. The CDR3 region has the DNA TGTGCCAGCTCACCACTGACAACTGGAGGAGGCTACACCTTC.

This clone showed up just once. V usage is TRBV19 and J usage is TRBJ1-1; D remains ambiguous. CDR1 and CDR2 (germline): LNHDA, SQIVND (reference sequence). Deletions cut 7 bases from V and 6 bases from J, with 21 bases between. The CDR3 totals 15 residues. In nucleotides, the CDR3 is TGTGCCAGTAAAGCCGTTTCTGGAGTCAACGCTGAAGCTTTCTTT. Translated, it gives CASKAVSGVNAEAFF.

In its sample, this clone was seen once. This rearrangement joins TRBV7-9 to TRBJ1-5, with D unresolved. Germline assignment: CDR1 SEHNR and CDR2 FQNEAQ (reference sequence). The CDR3 consists of 15 residues. The ends were cut back, 6 bases at V and 4 bases at J, with 16 bases in the middle. This CDR3 is CASSPEGRGNQPQHF. CDR3 coding DNA: TGTGCCAGCAGTCCAGAGGGAAGAGGTAATCAGCCCCAGCATTTT.

On this clone: The same CDR3 arises from other DNA sequences in this sample as well. The V gene is TRBV2, the J gene TRBJ2-3; D call uncertain. Germline lookup yields CDR1 SNHLY and CDR2 FYNNEI. Trimming pared 4 bases from V and 6 bases from J, leaving 8 bases between. This CDR3 spans 12 amino acids. The chain's CDR3 is CASSGVADTQYF. The CDR3 nucleotides read TGTGCCAGCAGTGGAGTCGCGGATACGCAGTATTTT.

This chain links TRBV11-3 with TRBJ2-5; 9 bases map to TRBD2. The CDR3 spans 15 residues. The germline CDR1 and CDR2 sequences are SGHNT and YENEEA. Germline trimming cut 1 base from V and 1 base from J; bases unmatched to any gene: 1. The CDR3 reads CASSLGLAVQETQYF. CDR3 nucleotides: TGTGCCAGCAGCTTAGGACTAGCGGTCCAAGAGACCCAGTACTTC.

V gene TRBV7-9 combines with J gene TRBJ2-7, with D possibly matching TRBD2 (5 bases). Germline assignment: CDR1 SEHNR and CDR2 FQNEAQ (reference sequence). This CDR3 comprises 12 residues. Deletions cut 8 bases from V and 1 base from J, with 9 bases between. CDR3 sequence: CASRGISYEQYF. CDR3 nucleotide sequence: TGTGCCAGCCGAGGGATATCCTACGAGCAGTACTTC.

The genes are TRBV28 and TRBJ1-5; no clear D. V dropped 3 bases and J dropped 5 bases, with 14 bases sitting between them. CDR3 length: 15 residues. Looked up from germline, CDR1 is MDHEN and CDR2 is SYDVKM. The CDR3 here is CASSFRGRPYQPQHF. The CDR3 coding sequence is TGTGCCAGCAGTTTCCGAGGGCGACCTTATCAGCCCCAGCATTTT.

The sample holds one count of this clone. The chain carries TRBV18 and TRBJ2-7; 9 bases line up with TRBD1. CDR1 and CDR2 from the germline V gene are KGHSH and LQKENI. The CDR3 contains 14 residues. J gave up 5 bases and V 3 bases, and 5 bases lay outside the gene matches. Written as DNA, the CDR3 is TGTGCCAGCTCACCTGGGACAGGGAAGAACGAGCAGTACTTC. It codes for CASSPGTGKNEQYF.

This clone was recorded only once. V gene TRBV15 combines with J gene TRBJ1-2, with a tentative D call TRBD1 (5 bases). V was shortened by 0 bases and J by 7 bases, with 12 bases between the two germline ends. Germline CDR1 reads LNHNV; CDR2 reads YYDKDF (reference sequence). The CDR3 has 14 amino acids. CDR3 in amino acids: CATSRDRQGAGYTF. Here the CDR3 DNA reads TGTGCCACCAGCAGAGATCGCCAGGGCGCTGGCTACACCTTC.

This clone has a single count. This rearrangement joins TRBV15 to TRBJ2-3; D not certain. The CDR3 has 15 residues. Germline-derived CDR1 and CDR2 are LNHNV and YYDKDF (reference sequence). Trimming pared 0 bases from V and 2 bases from J, leaving 9 bases between. In DNA, the CDR3 is TGTGCCACCAGCAGAGATATACAGCCCACAGATACGCAGTATTTT. It yields the protein CATSRDIQPTDTQYF.

The V gene is TRBV29-1, the J gene TRBJ2-5, with 11 bases that match TRBD2. The CDR3 totals 15 residues. Germline loops: CDR1 SQVTM, CDR2 ANQGSEA. V lost 5 bases, J lost 0 bases, and 5 bases stayed unmatched. The CDR3 sequence: CSVRGLAANQETQYF. The CDR3 region has the DNA TGCAGCGTTAGGGGACTAGCGGCGAACCAAGAGACCCAGTACTTC. Looking up the rest from reference TRBV29-1 and TRBJ2-5 gives the full variable domain: SAVISQKPSRDICQRGTSLTIQCQVDSQVTMMFWYRQQPGQSLTLIATANQGSEATYESGFVIDKFPISRPNLTFSTLTVSNMSPEDSSIYLCSVRGLAANQETQYFGPGTRLLVL.